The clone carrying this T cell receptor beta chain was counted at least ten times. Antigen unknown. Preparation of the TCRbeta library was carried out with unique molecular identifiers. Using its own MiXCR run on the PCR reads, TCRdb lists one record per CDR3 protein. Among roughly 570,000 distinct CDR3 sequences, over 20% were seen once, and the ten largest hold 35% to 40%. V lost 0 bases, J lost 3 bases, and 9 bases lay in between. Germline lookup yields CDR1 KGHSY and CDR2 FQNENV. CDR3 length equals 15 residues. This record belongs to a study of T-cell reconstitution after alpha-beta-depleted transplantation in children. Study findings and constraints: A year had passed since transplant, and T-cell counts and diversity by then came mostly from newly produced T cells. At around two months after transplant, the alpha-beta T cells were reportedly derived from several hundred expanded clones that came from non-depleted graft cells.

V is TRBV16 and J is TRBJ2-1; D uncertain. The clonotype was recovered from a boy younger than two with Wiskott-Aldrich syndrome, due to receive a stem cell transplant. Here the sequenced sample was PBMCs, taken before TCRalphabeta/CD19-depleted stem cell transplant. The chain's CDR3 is CASSQSWAGYNEQFF. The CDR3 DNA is TGTGCCAGCAGCCAATCCTGGGCAGGCTACAATGAGCAGTTCTTC.